The clone carrying this T cell receptor (beta chain) showed up just once. The sample comes from a study of cytomegalovirus exposure and HLA in healthy donors. Per the germline V gene, CDR1 is MRHNA and CDR2 is SNTAGT. The CDR3 sequence is 14 residues long. The V segment lost 4 bases and the J segment 5 bases; nucleotides outside the gene matches: 7. The PCR made use of 60 Vbeta and 13 Jbeta primers. Here immunoSEQ multiplex PCR was the method, and the copy in TCRdb shows in-frame clones only, minus some. Of around 190,000 clones in the sample, approximately 85% were seen once. The receptor comes from a woman between 50 and 59 years old in good health and CMV-seronegative. The sequenced sample was PBMCs. The chain links TRBV6-4 to TRBJ1-1; TRBD1 aligns across 7 bases. CDR3 bases: TGTGCCAGCAGTGTAGATAGGGGGCGGACTGAAGCTTTCTTT. This translates into CASSVDRGRTEAFF.